These 27 T cell receptor beta chains were all obtained from the same sample, sequenced in a study of T cell responses to AZD1222 COVID-19 vaccine. TCRdb's copy holds only in-frame clones and misses some; the assay was immunoSEQ multiplex PCR. The sample holds over 110,000 clones, roughly 92% seen once. Sequenced material: peripheral blood, taken 28 days after the second AZD1222 dose. The receptors stem from an adult who received the AZD1222 COVID-19 vaccine.

This sequence joins TRBV6-5 and TRBJ2-7; 11 bases map to TRBD2. The V segment lost 3 bases and the J segment 2 bases; nucleotides outside the gene matches: 3. This CDR3 is 15 amino acids long. From germline, CDR1 is MNHEY and CDR2 SVGAGI. The DNA for the CDR3 is TGTGCCAGCAGTTATGGTAGCGGGAGGGCCTACGAGCAGTACTTC. Its protein is CASSYGSGRAYEQYF.

The chain combines TRBV9 with TRBJ1-2; D gene ambiguous. The CDR3 covers 14 residues. Looked up from germline, CDR1 is SGDLS and CDR2 is YYNGEE. V lost 4 bases and J 8 bases, leaving 18 bases between the germline ends. Here the CDR3 reads CASSPATPLGGYTF. CDR3 sequence (DNA): TGTGCCAGCAGCCCCGCCACCCCCTTGGGAGGCTACACCTTC.

The chain carries TRBV18 and TRBJ1-1, with D possibly TRBD1 on 6 matching bases. The V gene's germline CDR1 is KGHSH and CDR2 LQKENI. This CDR3 has 15 amino acids. V lost 3 bases to trimming and J lost 4 bases, with 15 bases between them. This chain's CDR3 is CASSPTGLVGTEAFF. For the CDR3, the DNA is TGTGCCAGCTCACCGACAGGATTGGTGGGCACTGAAGCTTTCTTT. Looking up the rest from reference TRBV18 and TRBJ1-1 gives the full variable domain: NAGVMQNPRHLVRRRGQEARLRCSPMKGHSHVYWYRQLPEEGLKFMVYLQKENIIDESGMPKERFSAEFPKEGPSILRIQQVVRGDSAAYFCASSPTGLVGTEAFFGQGTRLTVV.

This chain connects TRBV29-1 to TRBJ2-7, with 8 positions matching TRBD2. CDR3 size: 15 residues. CDR1 SQVTM and CDR2 ANQGSEA come from the germline V gene. Trimming at V came to 4 bases and at J to 2 bases, leaving 10 bases not matched to a gene. The CDR3 loop is CSVADALADTYEQYF. CDR3 sequence (DNA): TGCAGCGTTGCAGATGCACTAGCGGACACCTACGAGCAGTACTTC.

This rearrangement joins TRBV5-8 to TRBJ1-5; no clear D. V lost 2 bases and J lost 7, with 4 bases in between. This CDR3 is built from 11 residues. Germline CDR1 SGHTS, CDR2 YDEGEE. CDR3 nucleotide sequence: TGTGCCAGCAGCTTCTTCCAGCCCCAGCATTTT. Its translation is CASSFFQPQHF.

This chain uses TRBV3-1 (or the pseudogene TRBV3-2) with TRBJ2-7; possibly TRBD1 for D (6 bases). From germline, CDR1 is LGHDT and CDR2 YNNKEL (reference sequence). The germline V and J ends were trimmed by 4 bases and 5 bases, with 9 bases remaining between them. The CDR3 runs 12 residues. The CDR3 coding sequence is TGTGCCAGCAGCCCGGGACAAAACGAGCAGTACGTC. Translating gives CASSPGQNEQYV.

V is TRBV3-1 (or the pseudogene TRBV3-2) and J is TRBJ1-1; D remains unclear. The CDR3 runs 15 residues. V gave up 1 base and J gave up 0 bases, with 9 bases separating them. Germline assignment: CDR1 LGHDT and CDR2 YNNKEL (reference sequence). CDR3 DNA: TGTGCCAGCAGCCAAGGCCTGGGATTGAACACTGAAGCTTTCTTT. Its protein is CASSQGLGLNTEAFF.

The CDR3 DNA sequence: TGTGCCAGTAGTTTGCCGGCGGGGGGCGTGCAGCCCCAGCATTTT. Amino acid sequence: CASSLPAGGVQPQHF. The chain has TRBV19 and TRBJ1-5; possibly TRBD1 for D (6 bases). Germline assignment: CDR1 LNHDA and CDR2 SQIVND (reference sequence). Trimming removed 5 bases at V and 7 bases at J, with 18 bases between. This CDR3 spans 15 amino acids.

V is TRBV14 and J is TRBJ1-6; D remains ambiguous. This CDR3 is built from 16 residues. Germline-derived CDR1 and CDR2 are SGHDN and FVKESK. V dropped 3 bases and J dropped 1 base, with 10 bases sitting between them. The CDR3 DNA reads TGTGCCAGCAGCCAGTTAACGGGGTCCTATAATTCACCCCTCCACTTT. Translation: CASSQLTGSYNSPLHF.

The rearrangement joins TRBV3-1 (or the pseudogene TRBV3-2) to TRBJ2-1; 8 bases fit TRBD2. Per germline, CDR1 LGHDT and CDR2 YNNKEL (reference sequence). The CDR3 contains 13 residues. J was trimmed by 7 bases and V by 4 bases; bases with no gene match: 3. CDR3 sequence: CASSLGGGNEQFF. CDR3 bases: TGTGCCAGCAGCCTCGGGGGGGGGAATGAGCAGTTCTTC.

This rearrangement joins TRBV15 to TRBJ1-2; D remains ambiguous. CDR3 length: 15 residues. Trimming took off 0 bases at V and 0 bases at J, with 8 bases between the two ends. Germline V gene sequence: CDR1 LNHNV, CDR2 YYDKDF (reference sequence). The CDR3 region is CATSRDLHPNYGYTF. The DNA of the CDR3 is TGTGCCACCAGCAGAGATCTCCACCCTAACTATGGCTACACCTTC.

V usage is TRBV19 and J usage is TRBJ1-4; D unresolved. The germline gives CDR1 LNHDA, CDR2 SQIVND (reference sequence). Trimming cost V 3 bases and J 8 bases, with 13 bases left between them. CDR3 length: 14 amino acids. The CDR3 bases are TGTGCCAGTAGTATGGGCCCCCGGGAAGAAAAACTGTTTTTT. Amino acids: CASSMGPREEKLFF.

The J gene is TRBJ1-1, the V gene TRBV7-9; possible D gene TRBD1, 6 bases. Trimming removed 4 bases at V and 1 base at J, with 10 bases between. This CDR3 is built from 14 residues. Germline CDR1 SEHNR, CDR2 FQNEAQ (reference sequence). The CDR3 coding sequence is TGTGCCAGCAGCTCCACGGACAGGAACACTGAAGCTTTCTTT. Translating gives CASSSTDRNTEAFF.

J is TRBJ1-4 and V is TRBV19; 8 nucleotides agree with TRBD1. The germline V gene encodes CDR1 LNHDA and CDR2 SQIVND (reference sequence). This CDR3 comprises 14 residues. J gave up 8 bases and V 5 bases, and 7 bases lay outside the gene matches. CDR3 region: CASSVRGQKEKLFF. In DNA form, the CDR3 reads TGTGCCAGTAGTGTCAGGGGGCAGAAGGAAAAACTGTTTTTT.

CDR3 in amino acids: CAINNPLAGGVNEQFF. CDR3 coding DNA: TGTGCCATCAATAACCCACTAGCGGGAGGAGTTAATGAGCAGTTCTTC. V gene TRBV10-3 combines with J gene TRBJ2-1, with 12 bases matching TRBD2. The germline CDR1 and CDR2 sequences are ENHRY and SYGVKD. This CDR3 has 16 residues. The V gene end was trimmed by 7 bases and the J gene end by 7 bases; junction bases not matched to a gene: 11.

This rearrangement joins TRBV10-3 to TRBJ2-5, with unresolved D. V dropped 5 bases and J dropped 1 base, with 8 bases sitting between them. This CDR3 has 13 amino acids. CDR1 ENHRY and CDR2 SYGVKD come from the germline V gene. The CDR3 loop is CAISNSIQETQYF. CDR3 DNA: TGTGCCATCAGTAACTCCATCCAAGAGACCCAGTACTTC.

This chain joins TRBV19 and TRBJ1-5, with no clear D. CDR1 and CDR2 from the germline V gene are LNHDA and SQIVND (reference sequence). The CDR3 covers 14 residues. V was cut by 7 bases and J by 6 bases, with 16 bases left in between. The CDR3 DNA reads as TGTGCCAGTAAATTAGGCGGGGATCGTCAGCCCCAGCATTTT. It codes for CASKLGGDRQPQHF.

This clone was found once. The chain recombines TRBV6-6 with TRBJ2-2; 7 bases match TRBD1. CDR1 and CDR2 (germline): MNHNY, SVGAGI (reference sequence). J gave up 0 bases and V 4 bases, and 5 bases lay outside the gene matches. The CDR3 spans 16 residues. The CDR3 region has the DNA TGTGCCAGCAGTTCCCGGACAGGCACGAACACCGGGGAGCTGTTTTTT. Translated, it gives CASSSRTGTNTGELFF.

The V and J genes are TRBV19 and TRBJ1-2; 9 nucleotides agree with TRBD1. This CDR3 region has 15 residues. The V gene end was trimmed by 7 bases and the J gene end by 1 base; junction bases not matched to a gene: 7. Germline lookup yields CDR1 LNHDA and CDR2 SQIVND (reference sequence). This CDR3 is CASTPTGGFNYGYTF. The CDR3, as DNA: TGTGCCAGTACCCCGACAGGGGGTTTTAACTATGGCTACACCTTC.

V and J are TRBV5-1 and TRBJ2-1; D gene unclear. The CDR3 is made up of 15 amino acids. Germline assignment: CDR1 SGHRS and CDR2 YFSETQ. Deletions cut 2 bases from V and 0 bases from J, with 9 bases between. In DNA form, the CDR3 reads TGCGCCAGCAGCTTAGGCACCTACTCCTACAATGAGCAGTTCTTC. It specifies CASSLGTYSYNEQFF.

The chain links TRBV5-4 to TRBJ1-1; D is unresolved. The CDR3 contains 13 residues. V was trimmed by 4 bases and J by 0 bases, leaving 7 bases between them. CDR1 and CDR2 from the germline V gene are SGHNT and YYREEE (reference sequence). The CDR3 spells CASSTNLNTEAFF. In nucleotides, the CDR3 is TGTGCCAGCAGCACGAATTTGAACACTGAAGCTTTCTTT.

The rearrangement joins TRBV27 to TRBJ2-1; 16 positions match TRBD2. Germline CDR1 MNHEY, CDR2 SMNVEV (reference sequence). The CDR3 has 19 amino acids. V shed 9 bases and J 0 bases; nucleotides not matched to a gene: 11. CDR3 residues: CARKTIGTSGRDSYNEQFF. CDR3 DNA sequence: TGTGCCAGAAAAACTATCGGGACTAGCGGGAGGGACTCCTACAATGAGCAGTTCTTC.

The chain carries TRBV12-5 and TRBJ2-5; the D gene is possibly TRBD1 (7 bases). This CDR3 is 16 amino acids long. With 6 bases removed from V and 2 bases from J, the gap between germline ends came to 19 bases. In germline, CDR1 is LGHNT, CDR2 FRNRAP. The CDR3 loop is CASGPGGQLIQETQYF. The CDR3 DNA sequence: TGTGCTAGTGGCCCCGGGGGACAGCTGATTCAAGAGACCCAGTACTTC.

The chain combines TRBV4-2 with TRBJ2-1; 10 bases fit TRBD2. CDR1 LGHNA and CDR2 YNFKEQ come from the germline V gene. With V trimmed by 4 bases and J by 9 bases, 15 bases remained unmatched. The length of the CDR3 is 17 residues. The CDR3 is CASSPQRASGRSAEQFF. The CDR3 bases are TGTGCCAGCAGCCCCCAACGGGCTAGCGGGAGATCGGCTGAGCAGTTCTTC.

The V call is TRBV5-4, the J call TRBJ2-1; D remains ambiguous. Trimming took off 0 bases at V and 7 bases at J, with 5 bases between the two ends. This CDR3 spans 12 amino acids. Germline loops: CDR1 SGHNT, CDR2 YYREEE (reference sequence). The CDR3 sequence is CASSLGRNEQFF. The CDR3 DNA reads TGTGCCAGCAGCTTGGGCCGTAATGAGCAGTTCTTC.

The chain uses TRBV4-3 and TRBJ1-5; D possibly corresponds to TRBD1 (5 bases). The ends were cut back, 4 bases at V and 3 bases at J, with 16 bases in the middle. This CDR3 contains 16 residues. CDR1 and CDR2 (germline): LGHNA, YSLEER. The CDR3 is CASSLYYWDPNQPQHF. DNA of the CDR3: TGCGCCAGCAGCCTTTACTACTGGGACCCCAATCAGCCCCAGCATTTT.

The chain employs TRBV6-1 and TRBJ1-3; D ambiguous. The CDR3 totals 15 residues. Germline-derived CDR1 and CDR2 are MNHNS and SASEGT. The V end was cut by 3 bases, the J end by 0 bases, with 9 bases between. CDR3 region: CASSDYRFSGNTIYF. Here the CDR3 DNA reads TGTGCCAGCAGTGATTACCGTTTCTCTGGAAACACCATATATTTT.